A selection of T cell receptor beta chains follows, all from one sample in a study of cytomegalovirus exposure and HLA in healthy donors. TCRdb's copy holds only in-frame clones and misses some; the assay was immunoSEQ multiplex PCR. Among 150,000 to 200,000 clones listed, roughly nine tenths were seen once. Sequencing input: PBMCs. These TCRs come from a woman aged 18-30 years in good health and CMV-seropositive. The CDR3 runs from the conserved cysteine through the conserved F or W. The order of the fields is D gene, J gene, V gene, clone size, CDR3 DNA, CDR3 protein. D genes are given only for firm matches. Expanded clones get a size class; other rows say once, few or many, or leave the size out.

TRBD1 TRBJ2-2 TRBV5-1 once TGCGCCAGCAGCTTGAACCGACAGGGCGGGGAGCTGTTTTTT CASSLNRQGGELFF
. TRBJ2-2 TRBV4-1 . TGCGCCAGCAGCCAACGCGGCCCCACGGGCGGGGAGCTGTTTTTT CASSQRGPTGGELFF
TRBD1 TRBJ1-4 TRBV7-9 . TGTGCCAGCAGCTTAGTTCGACAGGGGGCAGCTGCTAATGAAAAACTGTTTTTT CASSLVRQGAAANEKLFF
. TRBJ2-7 TRBV9 . TGTGCCAGCAGCGTATGGGGTAGCGGCTTCTACGAGCAGTACTTC CASSVWGSGFYEQYF
TRBD2 TRBJ2-1 TRBV4-2 once TGTGCCAGCAGCCAAGGAGCGGGAGGGCCCTACAATGAGCAGTTCTTC CASSQGAGGPYNEQFF
TRBD2 TRBJ2-2 TRBV7-9 . TGTGCCAGCAGCTTAGCGGGAGGGCCGAACACCGGGGAGCTGTTTTTT CASSLAGGPNTGELFF
TRBD2 TRBJ2-5 TRBV5-1 . TGCGCCAGCAGCTCGGACGCTAGCGGAAGCCAAGAGACCCAGTACTTC CASSSDASGSQETQYF
TRBD2 TRBJ2-7 TRBV25-1 . TGTGCCAGCAGTGGGGGTTTACTAGCGGCAAGCTCCTACGAGCAGTACTTC CASSGGLLAASSYEQYF
. TRBJ2-2 TRBV27 . TGTGCCAGCAGTTTCATACGGCCTGGAGACACCGGGGAGCTGTTTTTT CASSFIRPGDTGELFF
TRBD1 TRBJ2-7 TRBV6-5 . TGTGCCAGCAGTGTCGGGACAGGGAATAGCGAGCAGTACTTC CASSVGTGNSEQYF
TRBD2 TRBJ2-3 TRBV5-1 . TGCGCCAGCAGGACGGGGGGGCCCACAGATACGCAGTATTTT CASRTGGPTDTQYF
TRBD1 TRBJ1-1 TRBV29-1 once TGCAGCGTGCAACAGGGGAAGAACACTGAAGCTTTCTTT CSVQQGKNTEAFF
TRBD2 TRBJ2-1 TRBV27 . TGTGCCAGCAGTCCCCTCCTTCTGGCTAGCGGGGGGGGTTACAATGAGCAGTTCTTC CASSPLLLASGGGYNEQFF
TRBD2 TRBJ2-1 TRBV4-3 . TGCGCCAGCAGCCATACCTCCGGGACTAGCGGCTACAATGAGCAGTTCTTC CASSHTSGTSGYNEQFF
. TRBJ2-7 TRBV6-1 few TGTGCCAGCAGTGGCAGGTTACAATCCTACGAGCAGTACTTC CASSGRLQSYEQYF
. TRBJ2-5 TRBV11-2 once TGTGCCAGCAGCCCTAGGGGTTGGGAGACCCAGTACTTC CASSPRGWETQYF
. TRBJ2-7 TRBV4-2 . TGTGCCAGCAGCCCAGGTAGGGCGGGCGGCACCTACGAGCAGTACTTC CASSPGRAGGTYEQYF